This TCR beta chain originates from a study of memory CD4+ T cells and cytomegalovirus serostatus. The overall study: Donors were healthy Belgian adults, 10 or so CMV seropositive and approximately 25 seronegative.

The method was immunoSEQ multiplex PCR; TCRdb's version includes in-frame clones alone and lacks a portion of them. The sample includes 70,000 to 95,000 clones, about 85% of them seen just once. Single viable CD3+CD4+CD8-CD45RO+ cells were sorted as the memory CD4+ T cells. Serostatus was set by detecting CMV pp150, pp28, p38, p52 IgG. CDR1 is SEHNR, CDR2 FQNEAQ, per germline (reference sequence). V was pared by 5 bases and J by 4 bases, with 8 bases between. CDR3 length: 13 residues. The V and J genes are TRBV7-9 and TRBJ1-4; tentative D call: TRBD1 (5 bases). This clonotype was obtained from an adult in good health and CMV-seronegative. The sequencing input was memory CD4+ T cells from blood. The CDR3 is CASSPGFNEKLFF. The DNA for the CDR3 is TGTGCCAGCAGCCCAGGGTTTAATGAAAAACTGTTTTTT.